This T cell receptor beta chain emerged from a study of T cells in Graves' hyperthyroidism and ophthalmopathy. CDR3 size: 15 residues. Trimming stripped 2 bases from V and 1 base from J, with 10 bases between. Germline V gene lookup returns CDR1 SGHRS and CDR2 YFSETQ. The CDR3 regions of TCR beta were amplified from RNA transcripts. When the TCR CDR3 underwent first-round RT-PCR, the HTBI primer set was used. Each CDR3 protein is one row after TCRdb ran MiXCR on the multiplex PCR reads. The sample contains about 740,000 distinct CDR3 sequences, 14% of which appear only once. This clonotype was detected ten times or more.

This chain connects TRBV5-1 to TRBJ2-1, with unresolved D. What was sequenced was blood. The TCR originated in a woman aged 18-29 years with Graves' hyperthyroidism. CDR3 sequence reads: CASSLDVESYNEQFF. The CDR3 DNA is TGCGCCAGCAGCTTAGACGTGGAGTCCTACAATGAGCAGTTCTTC.